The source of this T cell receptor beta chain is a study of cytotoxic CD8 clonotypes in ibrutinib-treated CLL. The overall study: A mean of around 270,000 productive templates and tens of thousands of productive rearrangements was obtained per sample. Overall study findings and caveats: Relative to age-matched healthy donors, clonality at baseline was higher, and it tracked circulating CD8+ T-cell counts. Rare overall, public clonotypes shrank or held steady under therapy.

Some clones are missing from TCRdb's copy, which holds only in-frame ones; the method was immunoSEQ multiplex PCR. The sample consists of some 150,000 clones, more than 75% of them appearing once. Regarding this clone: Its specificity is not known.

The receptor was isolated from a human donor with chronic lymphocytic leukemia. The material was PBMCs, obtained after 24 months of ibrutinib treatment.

The CDR3 bases are TGTGCCAGCAGGGCTAGCGGGGGACCGGGGGATACGCAGTATTTT. As protein: CASRASGGPGDTQYF. V gene TRBV6-1 combines with J gene TRBJ2-3; 10 nucleotides agree with TRBD2. Per germline, CDR1 MNHNS and CDR2 SASEGT. The CDR3 is 15 amino acids. The trim removed 6 bases at V and 6 bases at J, leaving 9 bases unmatched.